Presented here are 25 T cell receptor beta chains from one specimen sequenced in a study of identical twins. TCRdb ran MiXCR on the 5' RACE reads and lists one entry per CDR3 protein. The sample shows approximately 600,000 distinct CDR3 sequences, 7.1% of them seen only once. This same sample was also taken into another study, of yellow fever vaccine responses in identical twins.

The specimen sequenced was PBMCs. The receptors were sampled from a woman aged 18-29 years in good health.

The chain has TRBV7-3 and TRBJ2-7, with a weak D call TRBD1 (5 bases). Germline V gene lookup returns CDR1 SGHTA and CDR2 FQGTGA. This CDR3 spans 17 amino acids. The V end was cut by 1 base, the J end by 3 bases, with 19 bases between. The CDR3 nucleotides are TGTGCCAGCAGCTTAAGGGGCGGTGTAGACGCCCGCTACGAGCAGTACTTC. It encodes CASSLRGGVDARYEQYF.

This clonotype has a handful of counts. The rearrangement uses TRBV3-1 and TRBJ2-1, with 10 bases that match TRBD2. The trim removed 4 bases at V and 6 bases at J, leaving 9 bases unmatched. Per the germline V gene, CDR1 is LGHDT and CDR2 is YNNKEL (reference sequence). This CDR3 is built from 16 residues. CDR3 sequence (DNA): TGTGCCAGCAGCCCCGGACTAGCGGTAGGGGGCAATGAGCAGTTCTTC. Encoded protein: CASSPGLAVGGNEQFF.

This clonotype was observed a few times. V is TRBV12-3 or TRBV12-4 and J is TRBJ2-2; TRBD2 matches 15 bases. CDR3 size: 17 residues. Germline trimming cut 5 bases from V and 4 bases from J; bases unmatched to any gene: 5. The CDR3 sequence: CASSRTSGGAGTGELFF. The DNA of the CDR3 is TGTGCCAGCAGTCGGACTAGCGGGGGGGCGGGCACCGGGGAGCTGTTTTTT.

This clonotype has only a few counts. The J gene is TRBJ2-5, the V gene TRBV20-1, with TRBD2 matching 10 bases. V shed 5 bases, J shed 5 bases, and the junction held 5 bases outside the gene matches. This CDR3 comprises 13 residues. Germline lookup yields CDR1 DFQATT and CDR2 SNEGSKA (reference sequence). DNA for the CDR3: TGCAGTGCTCTAGCGGGAGATCGCGAGACCCAGTACTTC. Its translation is CSALAGDRETQYF.

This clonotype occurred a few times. The CDR3 sequence: CASSLYRGGPGELFF. The CDR3 DNA is TGTGCCAGCAGCTTATACCGGGGGGGCCCCGGGGAGCTGTTTTTT. The chain combines TRBV7-7 with TRBJ2-2; 8 nucleotides line up with TRBD2. CDR1 SSHAT and CDR2 FNYEAQ come from the germline V gene (reference sequence). The CDR3 is made up of 15 amino acids. V dropped 2 bases and J dropped 6; count of bases not matched to a gene: 5.

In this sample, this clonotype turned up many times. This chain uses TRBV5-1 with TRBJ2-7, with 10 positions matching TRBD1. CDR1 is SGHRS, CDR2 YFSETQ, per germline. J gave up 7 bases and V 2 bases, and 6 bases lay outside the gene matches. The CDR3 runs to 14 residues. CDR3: CASSFRDRGKEQYF. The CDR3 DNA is TGCGCCAGCAGCTTCCGGGACAGGGGTAAAGAGCAGTACTTC. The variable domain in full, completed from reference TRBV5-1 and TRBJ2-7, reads KAGVTQTPRYLIKTRGQQVTLSCSPISGHRSVSWYQQTPGQGLQFLFEYFSETQRNKGNFPGRFSGRQFSNSRSEMNVSTLELGDSALYLCASSFRDRGKEQYFGPGTRLTVT.

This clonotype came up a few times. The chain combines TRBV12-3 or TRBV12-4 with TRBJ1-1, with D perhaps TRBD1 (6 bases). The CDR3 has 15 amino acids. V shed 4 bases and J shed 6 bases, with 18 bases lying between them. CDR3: CASSSGQLGSAEAFF. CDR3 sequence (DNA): TGTGCCAGCAGTTCTGGACAGCTCGGGAGCGCTGAAGCTTTCTTT.

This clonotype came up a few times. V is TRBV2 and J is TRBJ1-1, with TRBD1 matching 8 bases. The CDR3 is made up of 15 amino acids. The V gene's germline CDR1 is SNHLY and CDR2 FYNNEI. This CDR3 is CAEGGQGLPGTEAFF. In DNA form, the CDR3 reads TGTGCAGAAGGAGGACAGGGACTCCCGGGCACTGAAGCTTTCTTT.

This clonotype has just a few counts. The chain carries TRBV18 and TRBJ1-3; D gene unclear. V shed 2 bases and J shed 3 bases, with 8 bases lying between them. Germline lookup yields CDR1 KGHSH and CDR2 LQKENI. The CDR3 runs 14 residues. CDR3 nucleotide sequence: TGTGCCAGCTCACCAGAGACCCTTGGAAACACCATATATTTT. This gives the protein CASSPETLGNTIYF.

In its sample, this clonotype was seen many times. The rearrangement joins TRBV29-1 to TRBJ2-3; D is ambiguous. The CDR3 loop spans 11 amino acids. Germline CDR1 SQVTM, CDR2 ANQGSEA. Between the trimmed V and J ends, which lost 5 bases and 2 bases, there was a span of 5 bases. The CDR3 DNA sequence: TGCAGCGTTTCAACCACAGATACGCAGTATTTT. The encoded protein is CSVSTTDTQYF.

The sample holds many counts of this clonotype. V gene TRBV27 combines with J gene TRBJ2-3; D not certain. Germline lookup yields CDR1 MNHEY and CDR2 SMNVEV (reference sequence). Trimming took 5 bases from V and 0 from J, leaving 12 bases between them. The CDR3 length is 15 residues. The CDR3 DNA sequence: TGTGCCAGCAGTCCGCAGGTGCCTAGCACAGATACGCAGTATTTT. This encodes CASSPQVPSTDTQYF.

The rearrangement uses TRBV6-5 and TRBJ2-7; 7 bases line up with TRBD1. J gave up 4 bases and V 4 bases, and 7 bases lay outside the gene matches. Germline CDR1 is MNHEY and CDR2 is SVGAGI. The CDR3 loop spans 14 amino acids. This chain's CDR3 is CASSSPGQPYEQYV. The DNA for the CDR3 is TGTGCCAGCAGTTCACCGGGACAGCCTTACGAGCAGTACGTC.

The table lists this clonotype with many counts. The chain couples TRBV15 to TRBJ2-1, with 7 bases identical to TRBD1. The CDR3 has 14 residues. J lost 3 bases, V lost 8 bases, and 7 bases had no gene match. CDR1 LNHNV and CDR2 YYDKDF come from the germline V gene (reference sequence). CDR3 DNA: TGTGCCACCGCCGACAGGGCGGACTACAATGAGCAGTTCTTC. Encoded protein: CATADRADYNEQFF. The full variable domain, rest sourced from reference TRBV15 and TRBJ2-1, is DAMVIQNPRYQVTQFGKPVTLSCSQTLNHNVMYWYQQKSSQAPKLLFHYYDKDFNNEADTPDNFQSRRPNTSFCFLDIRSPGLGDTAMYLCATADRADYNEQFFGPGTRLTVL.

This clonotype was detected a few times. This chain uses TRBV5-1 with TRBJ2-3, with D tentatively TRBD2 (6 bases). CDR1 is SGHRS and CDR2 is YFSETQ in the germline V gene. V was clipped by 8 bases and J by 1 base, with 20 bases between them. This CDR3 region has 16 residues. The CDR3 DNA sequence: TGCGCCAGTGGCAAGCGGGCCACGTCGGGCACAGATACGCAGTATTTT. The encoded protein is CASGKRATSGTDTQYF.

The CDR3 protein is CASSLAPRSINEKLFF. CDR3 nucleotide sequence: TGCGCCAGCAGCTTGGCGCCGAGGTCTATTAATGAAAAACTGTTTTTT. The chain employs TRBV5-1 and TRBJ1-4; the D is unclear. This CDR3 contains 16 residues. The germline gives CDR1 SGHRS, CDR2 YFSETQ. V dropped 0 bases and J dropped 4 bases, with 13 bases sitting between them.

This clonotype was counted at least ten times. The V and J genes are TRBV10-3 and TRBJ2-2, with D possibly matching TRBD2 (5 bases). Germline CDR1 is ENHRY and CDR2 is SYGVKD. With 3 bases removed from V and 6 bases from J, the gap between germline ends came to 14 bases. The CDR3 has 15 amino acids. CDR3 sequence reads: CAISEGSTQPGELFF. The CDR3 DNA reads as TGTGCCATCAGTGAAGGGAGTACCCAGCCCGGGGAGCTGTTTTTT.

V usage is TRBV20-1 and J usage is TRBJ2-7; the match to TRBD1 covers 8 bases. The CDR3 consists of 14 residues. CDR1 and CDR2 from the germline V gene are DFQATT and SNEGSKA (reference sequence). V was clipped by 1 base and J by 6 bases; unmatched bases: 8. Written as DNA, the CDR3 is TGCAGTGCTAGAGCCTCGGGACAGGCCCCCGAGCAGTACGTC. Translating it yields CSARASGQAPEQYV.

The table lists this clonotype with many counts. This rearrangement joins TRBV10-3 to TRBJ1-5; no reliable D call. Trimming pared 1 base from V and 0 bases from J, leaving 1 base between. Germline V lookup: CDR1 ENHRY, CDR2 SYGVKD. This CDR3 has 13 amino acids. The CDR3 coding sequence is TGTGCCATCAGTGAGTATAGCAATCAGCCCCAGCATTTT. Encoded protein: CAISEYSNQPQHF.

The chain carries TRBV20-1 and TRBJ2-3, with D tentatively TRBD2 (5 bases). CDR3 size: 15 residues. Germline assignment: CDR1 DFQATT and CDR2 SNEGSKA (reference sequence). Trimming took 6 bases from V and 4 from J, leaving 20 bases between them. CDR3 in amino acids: CSADPRTLGADTQYF. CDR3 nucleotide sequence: TGCAGTGCAGATCCCAGGACTCTTGGAGCAGATACGCAGTATTTT.

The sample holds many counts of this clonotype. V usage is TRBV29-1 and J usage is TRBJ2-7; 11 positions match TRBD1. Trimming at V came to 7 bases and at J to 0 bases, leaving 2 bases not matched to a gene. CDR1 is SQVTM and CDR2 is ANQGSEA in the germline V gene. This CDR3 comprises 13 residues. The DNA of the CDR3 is TGCAGCGGCGGGACAGGGGGCTCCTACGAGCAGTACGTC. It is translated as CSGGTGGSYEQYV.

The CDR3 DNA follows: TGCGCCAGCAGCGGACTAGCGCCACGGATACAAGAGACCCAGTACTTC. This translates into CASSGLAPRIQETQYF. V is TRBV5-1 and J is TRBJ2-5, with 9 bases identical to TRBD2. Germline loops: CDR1 SGHRS, CDR2 YFSETQ. V was clipped by 4 bases and J by 2 bases; unmatched bases: 9. The CDR3 sequence is 16 residues long.

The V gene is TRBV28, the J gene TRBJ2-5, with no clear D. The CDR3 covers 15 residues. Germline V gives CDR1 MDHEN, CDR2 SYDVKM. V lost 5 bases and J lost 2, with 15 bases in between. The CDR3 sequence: CASSTLPGPQETQYF. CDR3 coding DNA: TGTGCCAGCAGTACCCTTCCCGGGCCTCAAGAGACCCAGTACTTC. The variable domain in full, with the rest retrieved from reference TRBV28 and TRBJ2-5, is DVKVTQSSRYLVKRTGEKVFLECVQDMDHENMFWYRQDPGLGLRLIYFSYDVKMKEKGDIPEGYSVSREKKERFSLILESASTNQTSMYLCASSTLPGPQETQYFGPGTRLLVL.

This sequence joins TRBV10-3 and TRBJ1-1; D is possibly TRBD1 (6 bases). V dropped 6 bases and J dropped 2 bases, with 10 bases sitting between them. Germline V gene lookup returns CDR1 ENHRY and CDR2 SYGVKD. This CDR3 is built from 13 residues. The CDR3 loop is CAISAGVNTEAFF. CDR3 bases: TGTGCCATCAGCGCAGGGGTTAACACTGAAGCTTTCTTT.

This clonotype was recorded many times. CDR3: CASTPGQMNTGELFF. CDR3 nucleotides: TGTGCCAGCACCCCGGGACAGATGAACACCGGGGAGCTGTTTTTT. The chain joins TRBV12-3 or TRBV12-4 to TRBJ2-2, with 7 bases fitting TRBD1. The CDR3 has 15 residues. After removal of 7 bases from V and 1 base from J, the junction contained 6 bases not matched to a gene.

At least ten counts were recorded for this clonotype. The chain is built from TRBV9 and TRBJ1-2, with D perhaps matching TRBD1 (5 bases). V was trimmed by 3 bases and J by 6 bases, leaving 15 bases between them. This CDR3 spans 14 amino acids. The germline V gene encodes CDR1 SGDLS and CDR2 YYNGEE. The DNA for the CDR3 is TGTGCCAGCAGCGAGGACACGGCGGTGGATGGCTACACCTTC. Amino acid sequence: CASSEDTAVDGYTF. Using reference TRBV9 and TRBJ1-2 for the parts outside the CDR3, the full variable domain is DSGVTQTPKHLITATGQRVTLRCSPRSGDLSVYWYQQSLDQGLQFLIQYYNGEERAKGNILERFSAQQFPDLHSELNLSSLELGDSALYFCASSEDTAVDGYTFGSGTRLTVV.